Sequencing of this TCR beta chain was carried out in a study of blood T cell repertoires in COVID-19. The overall study: The origin of the acute and convalescent COVID-19 samples was the United States, Italy and Spain. T cells, B-cell-depleted T cells, or PBMCs provided the cDNA or gDNA that served as material.

The CDR3 length is 15 residues. Authors' analysis steps: Scientists estimated how many nucleated cells there were by amplifying reference gene primers. The protocol was immunoSEQ multiplex PCR, while the TCRdb copy is restricted to in-frame clones and leaves out a portion. D and trimming come from the DNA, and the V and J calls and clone size come from that table. The sample lists about 230,000 clones; approximately 84% were seen once. The specimen sequenced was peripheral blood. The chain has TRBV21-1 and TRBJ2-1; the table gives TRBD1 as D, unverified against the DNA. TRBV21-1 is deemed a pseudogene. The source is a woman over 75 with acute or convalescent COVID-19. This CDR3 is CASSPTGSSYNEQFF. CDR3 DNA sequence: TGTGCCAGCAGTCCGACAGGGAGCTCCTACAATGAGCAGTTCTTC.